A single sample is the source of the 20 T cell receptor beta chains below, sequenced in a study of blood T cell repertoires in COVID-19. The repertoire was sequenced with immunoSEQ multiplex PCR; TCRdb's copy has only in-frame clones and lacks some. The sample records 70,000 to 100,000 clones, over 75% being singletons. Specimen: peripheral blood. Receptors were obtained from a woman older than 75 with acute or convalescent COVID-19.

This clone was seen a handful of times. The V and J genes are TRBV5-8 and TRBJ2-7, with 12 nucleotides matching TRBD1. With 4 bases clipped from V and 5 bases from J, the junction kept 1 base outside the gene matches. CDR3 length equals 13 residues. CDR1 and CDR2 from the germline V gene are SGHTS and YDEGEE. The chain's CDR3 is CASSRDRGHEQYF. In nucleotides, the CDR3 is TGTGCCAGCAGCCGGGACAGGGGGCACGAGCAGTACTTC.

The chain carries TRBV4-3 and TRBJ2-1; the match to TRBD1 covers 9 bases. CDR1 and CDR2 from the germline V gene are LGHNA and YSLEER. The CDR3 runs to 16 residues. J gave up 2 bases and V 0 bases, and 2 bases lay outside the gene matches. Here the CDR3 reads CASSQERTGAYNEQFF. CDR3 DNA sequence: TGCGCCAGCAGCCAAGAAAGGACAGGGGCCTACAATGAGCAGTTCTTC.

This clone was recorded only once. The chain joins TRBV18 to TRBJ1-1, with TRBD1 matching 7 bases. V gave up 5 bases and J gave up 3 bases; unmatched junction bases: 3. The CDR3 spans 13 residues. Looked up from germline, CDR1 is KGHSH and CDR2 is LQKENI. The CDR3 sequence: CASSATGDTEAFF. As DNA, the CDR3 is TGTGCCAGCTCAGCTACAGGGGACACTGAAGCTTTCTTT.

The chain is built from TRBV12-3 or TRBV12-4 and TRBJ2-3; 7 bases align to TRBD1. CDR3 length: 12 amino acids. V dropped 1 base and J dropped 11; count of bases not matched to a gene: 3. CDR3 DNA: TGTGCCAGCAGTTTAGAAGGGACAGAGCAGTATTTT. This codes for CASSLEGTEQYF.

This clone came up a few times. The genes are TRBV7-8 and TRBJ1-2; D unclear. Germline V gene lookup returns CDR1 SGHVS and CDR2 FQNEAQ. The CDR3 runs to 14 residues. Trimming cost V 4 bases and J 5 bases, with 14 bases left between them. The CDR3 DNA sequence: TGTGCCAGCAGCTCCCTGAGGATTGGGTATGGCTACACCTTC. Amino acid sequence: CASSSLRIGYGYTF.

This clone was seen only once. The chain recombines TRBV28 with TRBJ1-3; no firm D call. The CDR3 is 14 amino acids. The germline V gene encodes CDR1 MDHEN and CDR2 SYDVKM. The V and J ends lost 6 bases and 2 bases respectively, with 11 bases between them. As DNA, the CDR3 is TGTGCCAGCAGCCCCTACGGGGCTGGAAACACCATATATTTT. This encodes CASSPYGAGNTIYF.

The V call is TRBV2, the J call TRBJ1-5; 7 nucleotides agree with TRBD1. This CDR3 has 15 residues. Looked up from germline, CDR1 is SNHLY and CDR2 is FYNNEI. J was trimmed by 6 bases and V by 7 bases; bases with no gene match: 12. The CDR3 region is CASTQTGVKSQPQHF. CDR3 bases: TGTGCCAGCACCCAAACAGGGGTCAAAAGTCAGCCCCAGCATTTT.

In its sample, this clone was seen once. This chain joins TRBV6-5 and TRBJ2-7; weak D call: TRBD1 (6 bases). Per germline, CDR1 MNHEY and CDR2 SVGAGI. CDR3 length equals 15 residues. Trimming left V 6 bases short and J 2 bases short, with 17 bases between. The CDR3 nucleotides are TGTGCCAGCAGAACCCGGTTGGACAGCACCTACGAGCAGTACTTC. Its protein is CASRTRLDSTYEQYF.

This chain joins TRBV2 and TRBJ1-1; D is unresolved. Per the germline V gene, CDR1 is SNHLY and CDR2 is FYNNEI. Trimming removed 7 bases from V and 0 bases from J, with 12 bases in between. The CDR3 is 14 amino acids. DNA for the CDR3: TGTGCCAGCACCCTTCAAGGAGTGAACACTGAAGCTTTCTTT. Its translation is CASTLQGVNTEAFF.

The DNA for the CDR3 is TGTGCCAGCAGCGCCGACCGCAGCCCCCTTAGCGGCTACACCTTC. Protein: CASSADRSPLSGYTF. This rearrangement joins TRBV5-8 to TRBJ1-2; D remains ambiguous. Germline CDR1 is SGHTS and CDR2 is YDEGEE. Trimming removed 4 bases at V and 8 bases at J, with 21 bases between. The CDR3 totals 15 residues. The full variable domain, with the rest looked up from reference TRBV5-8 and TRBJ1-2, is EAGVTQSPTHLIKTRGQQATLRCSPISGHTSVYWYQQALGLGLQFLLWYDEGEERNRGNFPPRFSGRQFPNYSSELNVNALELEDSALYLCASSADRSPLSGYTFGSGTRLTVV.

The V call is TRBV6-4, the J call TRBJ1-1; D might be TRBD1 (6 bases). Germline V gives CDR1 MRHNA, CDR2 SNTAGT. The CDR3 loop spans 13 amino acids. V lost 3 bases and J lost 8, with 13 bases in between. CDR3 nucleotides: TGTGCCAGCAGTGAGTTCAGGGGATTGGAAGCTTTCTTT. Amino acid sequence: CASSEFRGLEAFF.

This sequence joins TRBV7-8 and TRBJ2-1, with 8 bases lining up with TRBD1. This CDR3 has 14 amino acids. Trimming took 5 bases from V and 4 from J; bases not matched to a gene: 4. CDR1 and CDR2 from the germline V gene are SGHVS and FQNEAQ. The DNA for the CDR3 is TGTGCCAGCAGCGCACAGGGGGGATACAATGAGCAGTTCTTC. Its protein is CASSAQGGYNEQFF.

This chain joins TRBV6-1 and TRBJ2-1; the D is unclear. Trimming left V 2 bases short and J 8 bases short, with 10 bases between. The CDR3 extends over 13 amino acids. Germline CDR1 and CDR2: MNHNS and SASEGT. CDR3 region: CASSETGDYEQFF. In nucleotides, the CDR3 is TGTGCCAGCAGTGAAACCGGAGATTATGAGCAGTTCTTC.

In this sample, this clone turned up once. The chain combines TRBV7-8 with TRBJ1-5; weak D call: TRBD1 (5 bases). The V gene's germline CDR1 is SGHVS and CDR2 FQNEAQ. The CDR3 loop spans 17 amino acids. V was cut by 4 bases and J by 2 bases, with 18 bases left in between. The CDR3 protein is CASSSRGGQDRNQPQHF. As DNA, the CDR3 is TGTGCCAGCAGCTCTAGGGGAGGGCAGGATCGCAATCAGCCCCAGCATTTT.

The V gene is TRBV7-3, the J gene TRBJ1-1; the D gene is possibly TRBD1 (6 bases). V gave up 5 bases and J gave up 1 base, with 11 bases separating them. In germline, CDR1 is SGHTA, CDR2 FQGTGA. CDR3 length: 14 amino acids. DNA of the CDR3: TGTGCCAGCAGCCCCGGACAGACGAACACTGAAGCTTTCTTT. It is translated as CASSPGQTNTEAFF.

The chain uses TRBV5-1 and TRBJ2-1, with 8 bases that match TRBD1. The germline V gene has CDR1 SGHRS and CDR2 YFSETQ. Unmatched junction bases numbered 7, after V lost 4 bases and J lost 1 base. The CDR3 spans 16 residues. The CDR3: CASSPETGASYNEQFF. CDR3 sequence (DNA): TGCGCCAGCAGCCCTGAGACAGGGGCATCCTACAATGAGCAGTTCTTC.

The chain has TRBV11-2 and TRBJ1-4; 7 positions agree with TRBD1. Losses at the gene ends were 3 bases for V and 7 bases for J; bases not matched to a gene: 8. Germline CDR1 and CDR2: SGHAT and FQNNGV. The CDR3 contains 15 residues. CDR3 bases: TGTGCCAGCAGCTTGCGACAGGGAGGTCGTGAAAAACTGTTTTTT. It yields the protein CASSLRQGGREKLFF.

The chain combines TRBV7-2 with TRBJ1-4, with D possibly TRBD1 on 5 matching bases. V shed 0 bases and J shed 5 bases, with 13 bases lying between them. Germline lookup yields CDR1 SGHTA and CDR2 FQGNSA. The CDR3 totals 16 residues. As DNA, the CDR3 is TGTGCCAGCAGCTTAGCTAAAACAGGTTTCAATGAAAAACTGTTTTTT. Its protein product is CASSLAKTGFNEKLFF.

The V call is TRBV15, the J call TRBJ1-1; tentative D call: TRBD1 (5 bases). V was trimmed by 6 bases and J by 1 base, leaving 9 bases between them. The CDR3 loop spans 13 amino acids. Germline loops: CDR1 LNHNV, CDR2 YYDKDF (reference sequence). The CDR3 region is CATRRDSNTEAFF. CDR3 sequence (DNA): TGTGCCACCAGAAGGGACTCGAACACTGAAGCTTTCTTT.

The chain links TRBV18 to TRBJ2-7, with 10 bases aligning to TRBD2. CDR1 KGHSH and CDR2 LQKENI come from the germline V gene. V shed 4 bases and J 0 bases; nucleotides not matched to a gene: 12. This CDR3 has 18 amino acids. DNA for the CDR3: TGTGCCAGCTCACTAACGGGGGGTTCTAGCGGGAGCTCCTACGAGCAGTACTTC. Its protein is CASSLTGGSSGSSYEQYF.